The clone carrying this T cell receptor (beta chain) was found once. Its antigen remains unidentified. Germline CDR1 and CDR2: SEHNR and FQNEAQ (reference sequence). The V segment lost 1 base and the J segment 5 bases; nucleotides outside the gene matches: 2. The CDR3 has 14 amino acids. This sample is part of a study of cytomegalovirus exposure and HLA in healthy donors. General study results and limits: The authors listed 150 or so TCR beta chains as cytomegalovirus-associated. Whilst most TCR sequences proved rare, a subset of public TCRs occurred across many donors. The presence/absence work took it that sequencing depth was about the same across donors.

In the PCR, 60 Vbeta and 13 Jbeta primers were used. The method was immunoSEQ multiplex PCR; TCRdb's version includes in-frame clones alone and lacks a portion of them. Found here are 150,000 to 200,000 clones, 70% to 80% of them singletons; the top ten hold approximately 1.5%. Healthy bone marrow donors made up the donors. Sequencing was done on a sample of PBMCs. The TCR originated in a man between 40 and 49 years old in good health and CMV-seronegative. The V call is TRBV7-9, the J call TRBJ1-2, with 9 bases matching TRBD1. The CDR3 bases are TGTGCCAGCAGCTTAGGACAGGGGGGATATGGCTACACCTTC. This codes for CASSLGQGGYGYTF.